A selection of T cell receptor beta chains follows, all from one sample in a study of tumor and adjacent non-tumor tissue in lung cancer. TCRdb recomputed calls from the multiplex PCR reads with MiXCR, one row per CDR3 protein. This table has about 110,000 distinct CDR3 sequences, roughly three fifths appearing once. Material for sequencing was distant non-tumor lung tissue. Receptor source: a man in his 60s with non-small cell lung cancer. Both conserved end residues are part of each CDR3. D genes are given only for firm matches. Expanded clones are given a class, and other clones once, few, many or no size at all.

J: TRBJ2-5; D: NA; V: TRBV12-5; size: many; CDR3: CASGWGREALYQETQYF; DNA: TGTGCTAGTGGTTGGGGAAGGGAGGCGCTGTACCAAGAGACCCAGTACTTC
J: TRBJ2-1; D: TRBD2; V: TRBV20-1; size: NA; CDR3: CSTRVKGLAGTYNEQFF; DNA: TGCAGTACTAGAGTGAAGGGACTAGCGGGGACTTACAATGAGCAGTTCTTC
J: TRBJ2-1; D: NA; V: TRBV12-3/TRBV12-4; size: many; CDR3: CASWAGNSYNEQFF; DNA: TGTGCCAGCTGGGCGGGGAATTCCTACAATGAGCAGTTCTTC
J: TRBJ2-1; D: NA; V: TRBV20-1; size: many; CDR3: CSARNVGAHNEQFF; DNA: TGCAGTGCTAGAAATGTGGGGGCCCACAATGAGCAGTTCTTC
J: TRBJ1-2; D: NA; V: TRBV4-1; size: NA; CDR3: CASSRAPTEYGYTF; DNA: TGCGCCAGCAGCCGAGCGCCCACCGAGTATGGCTACACCTTC
J: TRBJ2-1; D: TRBD1; V: TRBV29-1; size: NA; CDR3: CSVEALRQGRRNDQFF; DNA: TGCAGCGTTGAGGCGCTGAGACAGGGACGTCGCAATGACCAGTTCTTC
J: TRBJ2-7; D: NA; V: TRBV4-2; size: many; CDR3: CASSQETEQYF; DNA: TGTGCCAGCAGCCAAGAAACCGAGCAGTACTTC
J: TRBJ2-3; D: NA; V: TRBV6-5; size: NA; CDR3: CARSNLGETDTQYF; DNA: TGTGCCCGCAGTAACTTGGGGGAAACAGATACGCAGTATTTT
J: TRBJ2-3; D: NA; V: TRBV4-3; size: NA; CDR3: CASSQGLTYGGTADSTQYF; DNA: TGCGCCAGCAGCCAAGGTCTAACCTACGGGGGGACGGCGGACAGTACGCAGTATTTT
J: TRBJ2-1; D: NA; V: TRBV4-1; size: few; CDR3: CASSLVEGRTDNGQFF; DNA: TGCGCCAGCAGCCTAGTTGAAGGGCGAACGGACAATGGGCAGTTCTTC
J: TRBJ2-7; D: NA; V: TRBV30; size: NA; CDR3: CVWRPDAYEQYF; DNA: TGTGTCTGGAGACCCGATGCCTACGAGCAGTACTTC
J: TRBJ1-2; D: NA; V: TRBV7-9; size: NA; CDR3: CASKPQGSDYGYTF; DNA: TGTGCCAGCAAGCCCCAGGGTTCTGACTATGGCTACACCTTC
J: TRBJ2-1; D: TRBD1; V: TRBV11-2; size: NA; CDR3: CASGSEQGADEQFF; DNA: TGTGCCAGCGGCTCCGAACAGGGGGCCGATGAACAGTTCTTC
J: TRBJ1-4; D: TRBD1; V: TRBV28; size: NA; CDR3: CASSRGQGGGATNEKLFF; DNA: TGTGCCAGCAGTAGAGGACAGGGTGGAGGAGCAACTAATGAAAAACTGTTTTTT
J: TRBJ2-3; D: TRBD2; V: TRBV4-1; size: many; CDR3: CASSQAVAGAGPDTQYF; DNA: TGCGCCAGCAGCCAAGCCGTAGCGGGCGCCGGACCAGATACGCAGTATTTT
J: TRBJ2-7; D: NA; V: TRBV28; size: NA; CDR3: CVSTPTGEVHEQYF; DNA: TGTGTCAGCACCCCCACGGGGGAGGTCCACGAGCAGTACTTC
J: TRBJ1-3; D: NA; V: TRBV4-3; size: NA; CDR3: CASSQFLRRSSGNTICF; DNA: TGCGCCAGCAGCCAATTCCTTCGACGGTCCTCCGGAAACACCATATGTTTT
J: TRBJ2-5; D: NA; V: TRBV20-1; size: NA; CDR3: CSARFGMRETQYF; DNA: TGCAGTGCTAGATTCGGGATGAGAGAGACCCAGTACTTC
J: TRBJ1-2; D: NA; V: TRBV11-2; size: NA; CDR3: CAGRLVGLPGYGYTF; DNA: TGTGCCGGCAGATTAGTGGGCCTCCCGGGCTATGGCTACACCTTC
J: TRBJ2-2; D: TRBD2; V: TRBV6-1; size: NA; CDR3: CASTGLAGINTGKPFF; DNA: TGTGCCAGCACCGGACTAGCGGGGATAAACACCGGGAAGCCGTTTTTT
J: TRBJ1-1; D: NA; V: TRBV19; size: once; CDR3: CASSIDHGSNTEAFF; DNA: TGTGCCAGTAGTATAGATCACGGGTCGAACACCGAAGCTTTCTTT
J: TRBJ2-3; D: NA; V: TRBV6-5; size: once; CDR3: CASSPSLGSRDTQYF; DNA: TGTGCCAGCAGTCCATCCCTGGGGAGCAGAGATACGCAGTATTTC
J: TRBJ1-2; D: NA; V: TRBV30; size: many; CDR3: CAWSRSLQQTNYGYTF; DNA: TGTGCCTGGAGTAGATCTTTGCAGCAGACTAACTATGGCTACACCTTC
J: TRBJ2-1; D: NA; V: TRBV11-1; size: NA; CDR3: CACSLAGPLDKEQLF; DNA: TGTGCCTGCAGCCTTGCGGGTCCCTTGGACAAAGAGCAGCTCTTC
J: TRBJ1-5; D: NA; V: TRBV5-6; size: NA; CDR3: CASSWGQRPNQPQHF; DNA: TGTGCCAGCAGCTGGGGGCAGAGACCAAATCAGCCCCAGCATTTT
J: TRBJ1-6; D: NA; V: TRBV11-1; size: NA; CDR3: CGSGPDTLSPLHF; DNA: TGTGGCAGCGGCCCGGACACGTTGTCACCCCTCCACTTT
J: TRBJ2-7; D: TRBD2; V: TRBV11-3; size: NA; CDR3: CASRGGLTGVGKQYF; DNA: TGTGCCAGCCGCGGGGGGCTAACGGGAGTTGGCAAGCAGTACTTC
J: TRBJ2-7; D: NA; V: TRBV11-2; size: NA; CDR3: CASNLGSQSAYEQYF; DNA: TGTGCCAGCAACTTAGGAAGCCAGAGTGCCTACGAGCAGTACTTC
J: TRBJ2-2; D: TRBD2; V: TRBV11-2; size: NA; CDR3: CAISVLAGVYTGELFF; DNA: TGTGCCATCAGCGTATTAGCGGGAGTGTACACCGGGGAGCTGTTCTTT
J: TRBJ2-1; D: NA; V: TRBV20-1; size: NA; CDR3: CSASRNIGLPNNEQFF; DNA: TGCAGTGCTAGTCGGAATATCGGGCTCCCAAACAATGAGCAGTTCTTC
J: TRBJ1-1; D: NA; V: TRBV4-1; size: many; CDR3: CASSQISGRDTEAFF; DNA: TGCGCCAGCAGCCAAATTTCAGGGCGGGACACTGAAGCTTTCTTT
J: TRBJ2-2; D: TRBD2; V: TRBV6-1; size: once; CDR3: CASSEMVGGNTRELFF; DNA: TGTGCCAGCAGTGAAATGGTGGGAGGGAACACCAGGGAGCTGTTTTTT
J: TRBJ1-1; D: TRBD1; V: TRBV12-3/TRBV12-4; size: NA; CDR3: CASSLQTGGGTIRGVSF; DNA: TGTGCCAGCAGTTTACAGACAGGGGGAGGAACGATTAGAGGAGTTTCCTTT
J: TRBJ2-5; D: NA; V: TRBV5-1; size: NA; CDR3: CANILEEETKETQYF; DNA: TGCGCCAACATCTTGGAGGAAGAAACGAAAGAGACCCAGTACTTC
J: TRBJ2-1; D: NA; V: TRBV2; size: NA; CDR3: CASSGVWPSQFF; DNA: TGTGCCAGCAGTGGGGTCTGGCCCTCCCAGTTCTTC
J: TRBJ1-2; D: TRBD1; V: TRBV5-1; size: NA; CDR3: CASSTRQGAQNYGYTF; DNA: TGCGCCAGCAGTACGAGACAGGGGGCGCAGAACTATGGCTACACCTTC
J: TRBJ2-5; D: NA; V: TRBV5-4; size: NA; CDR3: CASGPGPAETQYF; DNA: TGTGCCAGCGGCCCGGGACCAGCTGAGACCCAGTACTTC